This T cell receptor beta chain emerged from a study of OX40 agonist ivuxolimab in advanced cancers. Study-wide background: In this trial design, patients received ivuxolimab intravenously at 0.01 to 10 mg/kg every 2 weeks.

Trimming took 1 base from V and 3 from J, leaving 13 bases between them. Germline assignment: CDR1 SGHNT and CDR2 YENEEA. The CDR3 spans 15 residues. Here immunoSEQ multiplex PCR was the method, and the copy in TCRdb shows in-frame clones only, minus some. The sample has some 81,000 clones; 65% to 90% are singletons. The sequence was obtained from an adult with an advanced solid tumor such as melanoma, head and neck, liver or kidney cancer. The J gene is TRBJ2-7, the V gene TRBV11-3; D not resolved. Material: CD4+ or CD8+ T cells sorted from blood, obtained in a trial of the OX40 agonist ivuxolimab. CDR3 region: CASSLGWSGGYEQYF. In nucleotides, the CDR3 is TGTGCCAGCAGCTTAGGGTGGTCGGGCGGCTACGAGCAGTACTTC.